This T cell receptor beta chain stems from a study of CD8 T cells in Susac syndrome (dated by TCRdb to between 2018 and 2021). Concerning the study at large: The study used repertoire sequencing to test whether antigen drove CD8+ T cell activation and differentiation in Susac syndrome. The clonality of the CD8+ T cell repertoire was compared across about a dozen healthy donors, some 14 Susac syndrome patients and roughly 15 multiple sclerosis patients.

What the work shows at the level of the full study, not this receptor alone: The TCR sequencing and HLA analysis was acknowledged to have included a relatively small number of individuals.

V loses 7 bases of germline sequence and J loses 5 bases, and the interval between the two ends is 17 bases. From cysteine to phenylalanine, the CDR3 is 14 amino acids long. The sequence is cut down to CDR3 DNA, 42 bases in frame from base 1. Via the germline V gene, CDR1 is MGHDK and CDR2 SYGVNS. To note about this clonotype: Its antigen is currently not known. Base qualities are not provided; no much larger clone lies one nucleotide away.

Peripheral blood CD8+ and CD4+ T cells from healthy donors, Susac syndrome patients and multiple sclerosis patients were profiled by high-throughput TCR beta sequencing. Multiple sclerosis controls were treatment-naive patients with stable or active relapsing-remitting disease fulfilling revised McDonald criteria. Bulk CD8+ and CD4+ T cells were purified by magnetic negative isolation, whereas CD8+ TEMRA cells were enriched by FACS. Blood was collected in EDTA tubes and processed within 24 hours, with PBMCs isolated through density gradient centrifugation. PBMCs intended for TCR sequencing were cryopreserved in liquid nitrogen and thawed later in a water bath at 37 degrees C. The sorted or isolated CD4+, CD8+ and CD8+ TEMRA cells reached a purity of at least 90%. RNA was extracted with the RNeasy kit and about 0.5 to 1 ug was reverse transcribed using random hexamers. The immunoSEQ multiplex PCR assay, which covers 54 Vbeta and 13 Jbeta segments, was used to amplify TCR beta CDR3 regions. PCR amplification bias was corrected by using a synthetic template baseline for primer optimization and computational correction. The authors processed their data as follows. Only productive sequences were kept, with reads annotated to V, D and J genes according to IMGT and analyzed in immunoSEQ Analyzer. Clonality was calculated as one minus the Shannon entropy normalized by log2 of the number of productive unique sequences. For each patient and control, public and private clones were evaluated among the 100 most prevalent clones. Clones were defined as Susac-specific when absent from the healthy and MS cohorts, from approximately 1,100 published viral clones and from other ImmuneACCESS disease sequences. TCRdb reworked the public reads: Q25 trimming with fastp, MiXCR clone assembly, productive beta chains retained. A single entry per CDR3 protein holds the most common genes and DNA from its merged rows. The V and J calls and clone size come from TCRdb's table, not from the authors' own analysis. A total of some 260,000 distinct CDR3 sequences appear in this sample, approximately 85% of them only once. In total, the top ten clones hold about 0.11% of the sample.

This sequence originates from a human donor with multiple sclerosis. The chain joins TRBV25-1 to TRBJ2-5; a confident D gene designation cannot be given. Material for sequencing was CD8+ T cells from PBMCs. The CDR3 loop reads CASISLGPAETQYF. The sequenced DNA: TGTGCCAGCATATCTTTAGGACCCGCGGAGACCCAGTACTTC.